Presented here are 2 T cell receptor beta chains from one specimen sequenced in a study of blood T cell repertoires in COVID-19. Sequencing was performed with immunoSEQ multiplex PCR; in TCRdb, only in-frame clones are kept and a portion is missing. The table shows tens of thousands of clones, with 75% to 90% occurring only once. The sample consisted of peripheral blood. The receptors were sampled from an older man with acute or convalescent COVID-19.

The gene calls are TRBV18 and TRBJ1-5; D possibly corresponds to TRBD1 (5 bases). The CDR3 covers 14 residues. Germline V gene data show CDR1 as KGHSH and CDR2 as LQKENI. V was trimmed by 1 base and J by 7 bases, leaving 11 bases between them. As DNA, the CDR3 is TGTGCCAGCTCACCACGTGCGGGGGGACAGCCCCAGCATTTT. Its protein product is CASSPRAGGQPQHF.

The chain's CDR3 is CASSEGQRGYTF. Written as DNA, the CDR3 is TGTGCCAGCAGTGAAGGACAGAGGGGCTACACCTTC. J is TRBJ1-2 and V is TRBV6-1; D is perhaps TRBD1 (5 bases). Germline CDR1 is MNHNS and CDR2 is SASEGT. Trimming took off 1 base at V and 8 bases at J, with 8 bases between the two ends. The CDR3 is 12 residues long.